This TCR beta chain was recorded in a study of cytomegalovirus exposure and HLA in healthy donors. This clone was counted between two and nine times. What it binds is not known. There are 12 residues in the CDR3. Trimming shortened V by 7 bases and J by 4 bases, and 13 bases separated the two germline ends. Germline V lookup: CDR1 SQVTM, CDR2 ANQGSEA. The PCR made use of 60 Vbeta and 13 Jbeta primers. Per the original data handling: Per a later analysis, the number of unique TCR beta chains was some 80 million, of which roughly 10 million were shared. Method: immunoSEQ multiplex PCR; TCRdb's copy keeps in-frame clones and lacks some. D and trimming were read from the DNA, whereas the V and J calls and clone size are those reported in that table. This sample has approximately 100,000 clones, with around 79% found just once. Whole-study findings and limits: In a later analysis, across HLA loci, associated TCR counts were highest for DRB1, lowest for HLA-C. Earlier findings revealed that most TCR beta V segments proved productive either about 90% or about 30% of the time.

The source of this sequence is a man in his sixties in good health and CMV-seropositive. The chain joins TRBV29-1 to TRBJ1-1; D remains ambiguous. Sequencing was done on a sample of PBMCs. The chain's CDR3 is CSALPPGTEAFF. The CDR3 DNA reads as TGCAGCGCCCTGCCCCCCGGCACTGAAGCTTTCTTT.